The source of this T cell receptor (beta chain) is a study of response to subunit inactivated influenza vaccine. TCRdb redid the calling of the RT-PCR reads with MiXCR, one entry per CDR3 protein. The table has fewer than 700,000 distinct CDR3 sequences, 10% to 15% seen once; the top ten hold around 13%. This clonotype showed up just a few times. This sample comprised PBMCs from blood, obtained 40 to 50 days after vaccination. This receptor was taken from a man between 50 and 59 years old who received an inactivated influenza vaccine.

In DNA, the CDR3 is TGCAGCGTTGAGAAGCTCGGGACATACGAGCAGTACTTC. Translated, it gives CSVEKLGTYEQYF. The V and J genes are TRBV29-1 and TRBJ2-7; D may be TRBD1 (6 bases). V was pared by 3 bases and J by 4 bases, with 13 bases between. CDR3 size: 13 residues. Germline V lookup: CDR1 SQVTM, CDR2 ANQGSEA.